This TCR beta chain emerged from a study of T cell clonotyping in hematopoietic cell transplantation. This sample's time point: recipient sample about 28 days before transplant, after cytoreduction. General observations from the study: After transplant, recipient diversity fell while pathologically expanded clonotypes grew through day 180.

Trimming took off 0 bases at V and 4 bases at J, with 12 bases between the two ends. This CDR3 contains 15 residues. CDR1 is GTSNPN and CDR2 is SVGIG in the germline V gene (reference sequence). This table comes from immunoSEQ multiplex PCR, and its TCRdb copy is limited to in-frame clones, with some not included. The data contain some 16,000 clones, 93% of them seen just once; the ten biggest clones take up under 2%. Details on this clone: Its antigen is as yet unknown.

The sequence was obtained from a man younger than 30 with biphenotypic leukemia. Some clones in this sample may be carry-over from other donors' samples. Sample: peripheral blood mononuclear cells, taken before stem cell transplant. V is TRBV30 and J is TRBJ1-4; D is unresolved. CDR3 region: CAWSVHRIRNEKLFF. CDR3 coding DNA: TGTGCCTGGAGTGTACACAGAATTCGTAATGAAAAACTGTTTTTT.